The rows below give T cell receptor beta chains drawn from one sample of a study of blood T cell repertoires in COVID-19. The data were produced by immunoSEQ multiplex PCR, yet TCRdb's version contains in-frame clones alone and is incomplete. Among about 220,000 clones, approximately 86% were seen once, and the ten largest hold under 15%. Sequencing was done on a sample of PBMCs or T cells enriched from blood (not recorded which). Every receptor here comes from a woman aged 45 to 65 with acute COVID-19. Each CDR3 is given with its conserved first and last residue. The D gene is left open where the match is weak. Not all rows give a size; the values are once, few, many and, for expanded clones, a class.

clone size,D gene,J gene,V gene,CDR3 DNA,CDR3 protein
.,.,TRBJ1-1,TRBV25-1,TGTGCCAGCAGTGAATCCAAGGGGCTGGGGGCTTTCTTT,CASSESKGLGAFF
.,TRBD2,TRBJ2-3,TRBV27,TGTGCCAGCAGTTGGACTAGCGGGAGCACAGATACGCAGTATTTT,CASSWTSGSTDTQYF
.,.,TRBJ2-7,TRBV3-1/TRBV3-2,TGTGCCAGCAGCCAAGATCCCGGGGTCCAGGTGTGGGAGCAGTACTTC,CASSQDPGVQVWEQYF
.,.,TRBJ1-1,TRBV7-2,TGTGCCAGCAGCTTTATGAACACTGAAGCTTTCTTT,CASSFMNTEAFF
.,TRBD2,TRBJ2-5,TRBV9,TGTGCCAGCAGCCGGGCCCCGGGGGGGGAAGAGACCCAGTACTTC,CASSRAPGGEETQYF
.,.,TRBJ2-3,TRBV19,TGTGCCAGATCGGTGGGGGGGGGACACATCAGTACGCAGTATTTT,CARSVGGGHISTQYF
.,.,TRBJ2-1,TRBV11-3,TGTGCCAGCAGCTCAAACAGGGTCAGCTCCTACAATGAGCAGTTCTTC,CASSSNRVSSYNEQFF
once,.,TRBJ2-6,TRBV5-3,TGTGCCAGAAGCTTGTGCATGGCAGGGGATGTGGCTGGGGCCAACGTCCTGACTTTC,CARSLCMAGDVAGANVLTF
.,.,TRBJ2-4,TRBV3-1/TRBV3-2,TGTGCCAGCAGCCTCCAGAGCGAAGCCAAAAACATTCAGTACTTC,CASSLQSEAKNIQYF
.,TRBD2,TRBJ2-1,TRBV28,TGTGCCAGCAAACTAGCGGGAGATCTAATAAATGAGCAGTTCTTC,CASKLAGDLINEQFF
.,TRBD2,TRBJ2-2,TRBV28,TGTGCCAGCAGTTTATCGGGACTAGGGGAGCTGTTTTTT,CASSLSGLGELFF
once,TRBD2,TRBJ2-1,TRBV6-1,TGTGCCAGCAGTGAAAGTCTAGCGGTGTACAATGAGCAGTTCTTC,CASSESLAVYNEQFF
.,TRBD2,TRBJ2-2,TRBV5-1,TGCGCCAGCAGCTTGGAAGCGGGAGGGCGTACCGGGGAGCTGTTTTTT,CASSLEAGGRTGELFF
once,TRBD1,TRBJ1-2,TRBV7-3,TGTGCCAGCAGCTCAGGACAGGGGTATGGCTACACCTTC,CASSSGQGYGYTF
.,.,TRBJ2-5,TRBV4-3,TGCGCCAGCAGCCAAGGAACAGGGCAGGGATTTTTCGAGACCCAGTACTTC,CASSQGTGQGFFETQYF
.,.,TRBJ2-7,TRBV2,TGTGCCAGCAGCGAGGAACTAGTCTTCTACGAGCAGTACTTC,CASSEELVFYEQYF
.,.,TRBJ2-1,TRBV5-6,TGTGCCAGCAGCCATGACATCAGCTCCTACAATGAGCAGTTCTTC,CASSHDISSYNEQFF
.,.,TRBJ2-3,TRBV27,TGTGCCAGCAGTTTATCGCATACTGTGAGGCCTAGGGATACGCAGTATTTT,CASSLSHTVRPRDTQYF
.,.,TRBJ1-1,TRBV3-1/TRBV3-2,TGTGCCAGCAGCCAGTCCAGGTGGAACACTGAAGCTTTCTTT,CASSQSRWNTEAFF
.,TRBD1,TRBJ1-1,TRBV15,TGTGCCACCAGCCAAGACAGGGAACGGTCGAACACTGAAGCTTTCTTT,CATSQDRERSNTEAFF
.,TRBD2,TRBJ2-7,TRBV6-5,TGTGCCAGCAGTTACTGGACTAGCGGAGAGGTCGAGCAGTACTTC,CASSYWTSGEVEQYF
once,TRBD1,TRBJ1-4,TRBV19,TGTGCCAGTAGGATACAGGGGGCGCGGGTCGAAAAACTGTTTTTT,CASRIQGARVEKLFF
.,TRBD1,TRBJ2-7,TRBV27,TGTGCCAGCAGTGGACAGGGTTATGAGCAGTACTTC,CASSGQGYEQYF
.,.,TRBJ2-1,TRBV28,TGTGCCAGCGGTTTTCATCAGGGCAATGAGCAGTTCTTC,CASGFHQGNEQFF
.,TRBD1,TRBJ1-5,TRBV6-5,TGTGCCAGCAGTCGGGACAGGGTTCAGCCCCAGCATTTT,CASSRDRVQPQHF
.,TRBD2,TRBJ2-1,TRBV5-6,TGTGCCAGCAGCCCCCTAGCGGGGGACCACAATGAGCAGTTCTTC,CASSPLAGDHNEQFF
.,.,TRBJ1-4,TRBV15,TGTGCCACCAGCAGATCCTTGGGAGGGTTTGATGAAAAACTGTTTTTT,CATSRSLGGFDEKLFF
.,TRBD2,TRBJ2-7,TRBV9,TGTGCCAGCAGCGAGGGGACTAGCGGGGGCTCCTACGAGCAGTACTTC,CASSEGTSGGSYEQYF
.,TRBD1,TRBJ1-3,TRBV4-2,TGTGCCAGCAGCCCTGGACAGGGGGCAGGAAACACCATATATTTT,CASSPGQGAGNTIYF
.,TRBD2,TRBJ2-1,TRBV28,TGTGCCAGCAGCCTAAATTATCTGGGACTAGCGGGACAGGTTGAGCAGTTCTTC,CASSLNYLGLAGQVEQFF
.,TRBD1,TRBJ1-5,TRBV28,TGTGCCAGTTCTCTCGGGACAGCAGGGGCAAATCAGCCCCAGCATTTT,CASSLGTAGANQPQHF
.,TRBD2,TRBJ2-2,TRBV7-9,TGTGCCAGCAGCCTAACCGGGACTACCTACACCGGGGAGCTGTTTTTT,CASSLTGTTYTGELFF
.,.,TRBJ1-5,TRBV7-9,TGTGCCAGCAGCTTAGTCGGGGGGGCACAGCAGCCCCAGCATTTT,CASSLVGGAQQPQHF
.,TRBD1,TRBJ2-2,TRBV18,TGTGCCAGCTCACCGGACAGGGGCGGGACCGGGGAGCTGTTTTTT,CASSPDRGGTGELFF
.,.,TRBJ2-2,TRBV27,TGTGCCAGCAGTTTAAGAAGGCGGGGCCCCACCGGGGAGCTGTTTTTT,CASSLRRRGPTGELFF
.,.,TRBJ1-2,TRBV12-3/TRBV12-4,TGTGCCAGCAGTTTAAACAGGGCCTCTGGCTACACCTTC,CASSLNRASGYTF
.,TRBD1,TRBJ1-5,TRBV9,TGTGCCAGCAGCGCTCCGGGACAGGCGACGGACTATAGCAATCAGCCCCAGCATTTT,CASSAPGQATDYSNQPQHF
once,TRBD1,TRBJ2-5,TRBV7-8,TGTGCCAGCAGCCCGAACAGGGGTCGGGAGACCCAGTACTTC,CASSPNRGRETQYF
.,TRBD2,TRBJ2-3,TRBV12-3/TRBV12-4,TGTGCCAGCAGAGCGGGAGAGGCAGATACGCAGTATTTT,CASRAGEADTQYF
.,TRBD2,TRBJ2-7,TRBV29-1,TGCAGCGTTGGACCTTACCCGGGGGGATCCTACGAGCAGTACTTC,CSVGPYPGGSYEQYF
.,.,TRBJ2-7,TRBV27,TGTGCCAGCATGCGGGGCTACGAGCAGTACTTC,CASMRGYEQYF
.,.,TRBJ1-5,TRBV28,TGTGCCAGCAATCGGTGGGGCCCCAGCAATCAGCCCCAGCATTTT,CASNRWGPSNQPQHF
many,.,TRBJ1-4,TRBV21-1,TGTGCCAGCAGAAAGGCCTCAAGGAGACAGGGGGCTGAAAAACTGTTTTTT,CASRKASRRQGAEKLFF
.,.,TRBJ2-7,TRBV29-1,TGCAGCGTTCCAGGGAGGAACGAGCAGTACTTC,CSVPGRNEQYF
.,TRBD1,TRBJ1-3,TRBV30,TGTGCCTGGAGTGTAGGGGGCCGGCCCAGCTCTGGAAACACCATATATTTT,CAWSVGGRPSSGNTIYF
.,TRBD1,TRBJ1-2,TRBV25-1,TGTGCCAGCAGTGAACCGGTAACCGGACAGGGGCTCAATGGCTACACCTTC,CASSEPVTGQGLNGYTF
.,.,TRBJ1-2,TRBV30,TGTGCCTGGAGGGATACGGGGGGGAATTTTGGGTATGGCTACACCTTC,CAWRDTGGNFGYGYTF
.,.,TRBJ1-4,TRBV7-2,TGTGCCAGCAGCCTTAGGGTATTGGGGGCAGGGGAAAAACTGTTTTTT,CASSLRVLGAGEKLFF
.,.,TRBJ2-1,TRBV5-1,TGCGCCAGCAGCACCAGGCAGGGGAATGAGCAGTTCTTC,CASSTRQGNEQFF
.,.,TRBJ1-4,TRBV27,TGTGCCAGCTCTAGGGGGGGGCAAACTAATGAAAAACTGTTTTTT,CASSRGGQTNEKLFF
.,.,TRBJ1-5,TRBV28,TGTGCCAGCAGTCGCGACAGCCCCAATCAGCCCCAGCATTTT,CASSRDSPNQPQHF
.,.,TRBJ2-2,TRBV2,TGTGCCAGCAGAGAGACAGTTCTGTCTCGAGTGAACACCGGGGAGCTGTTTTTT,CASRETVLSRVNTGELFF
.,.,TRBJ2-2,TRBV7-9,TGTGCCAGCAGCTTAGAACAAGTCTTCCTCACCGGGGAGCTGTTTTTT,CASSLEQVFLTGELFF
.,.,TRBJ1-1,TRBV28,TGTGCCAGCAGCTACCTGAGGGGGATGAACACTGAAGCTTTCTTT,CASSYLRGMNTEAFF
.,.,TRBJ2-3,TRBV9,TGTGCCAGCAGCGTAGGAGGACTCCGCACAGATACGCAGTATTTT,CASSVGGLRTDTQYF
.,TRBD1,TRBJ1-1,TRBV12-5,TGTGCTAGTGGTTCACTTACAGGGGGCTTTTACACTGAAGCTTTCTTT,CASGSLTGGFYTEAFF
.,.,TRBJ1-5,TRBV27,TGTGCCAGCAGCTTCTATAGCAATCAGCCCCAGCATTTT,CASSFYSNQPQHF